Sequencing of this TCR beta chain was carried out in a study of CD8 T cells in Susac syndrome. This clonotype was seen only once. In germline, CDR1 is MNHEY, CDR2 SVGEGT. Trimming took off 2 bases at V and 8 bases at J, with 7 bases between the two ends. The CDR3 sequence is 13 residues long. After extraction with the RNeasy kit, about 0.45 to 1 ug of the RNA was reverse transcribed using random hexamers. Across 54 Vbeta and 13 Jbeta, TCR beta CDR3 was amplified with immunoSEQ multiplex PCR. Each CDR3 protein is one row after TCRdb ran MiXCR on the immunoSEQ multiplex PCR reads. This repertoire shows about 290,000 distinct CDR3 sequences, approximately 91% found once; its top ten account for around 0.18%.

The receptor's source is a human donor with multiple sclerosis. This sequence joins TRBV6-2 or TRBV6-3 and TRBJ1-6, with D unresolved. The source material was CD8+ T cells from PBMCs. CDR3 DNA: TGTGCCAGCAGTTACCAGGAGTATTCACCCCTCCACTTT. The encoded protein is CASSYQEYSPLHF.